These 2 T cell receptor beta chains originate from one sample sequenced in a study of T cell repertoires in cytomegalovirus infection (dated by TCRdb to about 2019). Sequencing relied on an Illumina HiSeq 1500. In TCRdb, the public reads were trimmed at Q25 with fastp and aligned with MiXCR, with productive beta chains retained. One record per CDR3 amino acid sequence lists the most common genes and DNA. The sample table records roughly 730,000 distinct CDR3 sequences; about 30% of these occur just once. Around a sixth of the sample comes from the top ten. Their recognized antigens are unknown. Interpreted using the paper, the treatment or condition label stands for: in vitro stimulation with specific CMV peptide epitopes to enrich CMV-specific T cells. This specimen was cultured PBMCs, taken from culture after CMV antigen stimulation. The receptors shown here come from a human donor in good health (CMV status not recorded). Some clones in this sample may be carry-over from other donors' samples.

The chain uses TRBV10-3 and TRBJ2-7; 9 nucleotides line up with TRBD2. J was trimmed by 0 bases and V by 4 bases; bases with no gene match: 13. The CDR3 is 18 amino acids. Germline V gene data show CDR1 as ENHRY and CDR2 as SYGVKD. The CDR3, as DNA: TGTGCCATCAGTGGAGTTAGAACAACTAGCGGGCTCTCCTACGAGCAGTACTTC. Translation: CAISGVRTTSGLSYEQYF.

In this sample, this clonotype turned up a few times. The chain carries TRBV7-2 and TRBJ2-3; TRBD2 might be the D (7 bases). There are 15 residues in the CDR3. With 3 bases removed from V and 2 bases from J, the gap between germline ends came to 12 bases. Germline CDR1 and CDR2: SGHTA and FQGNSA. The CDR3 DNA is TGTGCCAGCAGCTTTTCGGGGGGCAACACAGATACGCAGTATTTT. It yields the protein CASSFSGGNTDTQYF.